The table lists the clone carrying this TCR beta chain with many counts. From RNA transcripts, TCR beta CDR3 regions were amplified. In the first-round RT-PCR of the TCR CDR3, the HTBI primer set was used. TCRdb re-analysed the multiplex PCR reads in MiXCR, keeping a single row per CDR3 protein. The sample has 550,000 to 800,000 distinct CDR3 sequences, over 15% seen once. This entry is derived from a study of T cells in Graves' hyperthyroidism and ophthalmopathy. Germline CDR1 and CDR2: MNHEY and SMNVEV (reference sequence). The germline V and J ends were trimmed by 1 base and 4 bases, with 10 bases remaining between them. There are 14 residues in the CDR3. The authors deemed Graves' hyperthyroidism stable absent ophthalmopathy progression within 18 months. Hyperthyroidism had been newly diagnosed in patients aged 18 to 65, and its duration was under 2 months. It was uncontrolled infection, other autoimmune disease, pregnancy or lactation that excluded patients. In making diagnoses, clinical symptoms, serum thyroxine and TRAb, thyroid ultrasound and orbital computed tomography were all used.

Sequences were obtained from blood. The V call is TRBV27, the J call TRBJ1-2; a weak D match, TRBD1 (6 bases). This TCR came from a man aged 18 to 30 with Graves' hyperthyroidism. Written as DNA, the CDR3 is TGTGCCAGCAGTTTATATAGGGGGAGCTATGGCTACACCTTC. It yields the protein CASSLYRGSYGYTF.